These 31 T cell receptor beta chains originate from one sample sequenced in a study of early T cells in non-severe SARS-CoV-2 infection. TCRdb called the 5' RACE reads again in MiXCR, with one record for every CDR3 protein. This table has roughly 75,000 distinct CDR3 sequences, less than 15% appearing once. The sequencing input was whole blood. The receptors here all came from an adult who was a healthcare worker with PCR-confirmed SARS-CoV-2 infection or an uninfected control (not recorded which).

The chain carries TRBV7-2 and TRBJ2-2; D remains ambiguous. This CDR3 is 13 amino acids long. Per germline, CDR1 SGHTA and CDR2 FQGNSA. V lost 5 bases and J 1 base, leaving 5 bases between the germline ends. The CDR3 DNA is TGTGCCAGCAGCCGACAGAACACCGGGGAGCTGTTTTTT. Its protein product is CASSRQNTGELFF.

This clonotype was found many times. The CDR3 loop reads CASSPGTGTEKLFF. The CDR3 DNA is TGTGCCAGCAGCCCCGGGACAGGGACTGAAAAACTGTTTTTT. The chain links TRBV7-9 to TRBJ1-4, with TRBD1 matching 9 bases. The V gene's germline CDR1 is SEHNR and CDR2 FQNEAQ (reference sequence). Trimming took 5 bases from V and 7 from J; bases not matched to a gene: 5. The CDR3 totals 14 residues.

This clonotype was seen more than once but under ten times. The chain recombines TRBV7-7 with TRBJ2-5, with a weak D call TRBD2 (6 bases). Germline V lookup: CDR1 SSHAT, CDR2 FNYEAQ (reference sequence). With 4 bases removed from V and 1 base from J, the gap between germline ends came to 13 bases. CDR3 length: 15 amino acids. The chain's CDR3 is CASSSGWRGQETQYF. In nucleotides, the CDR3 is TGTGCCAGCAGCTCTGGTTGGAGGGGCCAAGAGACCCAGTACTTC.

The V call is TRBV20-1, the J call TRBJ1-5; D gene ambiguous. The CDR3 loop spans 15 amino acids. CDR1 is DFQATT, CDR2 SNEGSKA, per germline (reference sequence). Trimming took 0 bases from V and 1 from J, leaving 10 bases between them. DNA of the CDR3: TGCAGTGCTAGAGACCCCAGCAGGAGCAATCAGCCCCAGCATTTT. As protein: CSARDPSRSNQPQHF.

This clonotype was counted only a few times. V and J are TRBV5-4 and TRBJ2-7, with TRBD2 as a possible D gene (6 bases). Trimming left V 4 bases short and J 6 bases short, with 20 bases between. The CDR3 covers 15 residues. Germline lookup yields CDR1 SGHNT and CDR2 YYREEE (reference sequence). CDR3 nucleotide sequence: TGTGCCAGCAGCGCACCGGGACTCCTAACGACCGAGCAGTACTTC. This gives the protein CASSAPGLLTTEQYF. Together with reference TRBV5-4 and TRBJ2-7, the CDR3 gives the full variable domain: ETGVTQSPTHLIKTRGQQVTLRCSSQSGHNTVSWYQQALGQGPQFIFQYYREEENGRGNFPPRFSGLQFPNYSSELNVNALELDDSALYLCASSAPGLLTTEQYFGPGTRLTVT.

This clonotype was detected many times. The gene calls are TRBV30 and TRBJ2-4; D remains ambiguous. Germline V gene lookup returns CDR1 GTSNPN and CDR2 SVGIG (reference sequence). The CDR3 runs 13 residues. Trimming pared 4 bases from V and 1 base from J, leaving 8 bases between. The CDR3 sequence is CAWMIPAKNIQYF. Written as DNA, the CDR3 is TGTGCCTGGATGATTCCTGCCAAAAACATTCAGTACTTC.

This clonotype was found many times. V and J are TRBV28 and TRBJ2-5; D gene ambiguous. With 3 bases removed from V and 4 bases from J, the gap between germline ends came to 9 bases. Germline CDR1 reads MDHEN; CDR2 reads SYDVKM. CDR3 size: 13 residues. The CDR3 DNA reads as TGTGCCAGCAGTTTCAGCTCCCTAGAGACCCAGTACTTC. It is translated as CASSFSSLETQYF.

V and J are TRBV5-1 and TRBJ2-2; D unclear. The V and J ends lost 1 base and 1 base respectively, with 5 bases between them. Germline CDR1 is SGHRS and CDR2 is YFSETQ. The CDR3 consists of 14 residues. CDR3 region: CASSLSRNTGELFF. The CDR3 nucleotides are TGCGCCAGCAGCTTGAGCAGGAACACCGGGGAGCTGTTTTTT.

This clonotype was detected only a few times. CDR3 DNA: TGTGCCAGCAGCCCGGGACTAGCGGGATCGTCCTACAATGAGCAGTTCTTC. Encoded protein: CASSPGLAGSSYNEQFF. This chain connects TRBV3-1 to TRBJ2-1, with 13 bases identical to TRBD2. The CDR3 extends over 17 amino acids. Germline trimming cut 4 bases from V and 1 base from J; bases unmatched to any gene: 4. Germline V CDR1 and CDR2: LGHDT, YNNKEL (reference sequence).

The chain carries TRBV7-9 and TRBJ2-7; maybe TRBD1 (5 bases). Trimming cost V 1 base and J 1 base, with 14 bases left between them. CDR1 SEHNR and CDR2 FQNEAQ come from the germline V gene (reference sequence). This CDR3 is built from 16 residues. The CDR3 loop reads CASSLGATVPSYEQYF. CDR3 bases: TGTGCCAGCAGCTTAGGGGCGACAGTGCCTTCCTACGAGCAGTACTTC.

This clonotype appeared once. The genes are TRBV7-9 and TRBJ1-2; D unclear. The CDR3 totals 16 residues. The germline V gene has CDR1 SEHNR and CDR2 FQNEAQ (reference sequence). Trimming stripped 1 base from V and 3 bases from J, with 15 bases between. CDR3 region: CASSLGQVPTDYGYTF. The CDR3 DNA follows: TGTGCCAGCAGCTTAGGGCAGGTCCCCACTGACTATGGCTACACCTTC.

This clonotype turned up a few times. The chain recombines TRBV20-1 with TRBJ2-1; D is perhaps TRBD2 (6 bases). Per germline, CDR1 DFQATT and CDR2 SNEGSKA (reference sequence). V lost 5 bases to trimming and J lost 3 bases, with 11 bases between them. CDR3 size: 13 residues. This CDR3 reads CSAPGTYYNEQFF. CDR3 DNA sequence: TGCAGTGCTCCCGGGACTTACTACAATGAGCAGTTCTTC.

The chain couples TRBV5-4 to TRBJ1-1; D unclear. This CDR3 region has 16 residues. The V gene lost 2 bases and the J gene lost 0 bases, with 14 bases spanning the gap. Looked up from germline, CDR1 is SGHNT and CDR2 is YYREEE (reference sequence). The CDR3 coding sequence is TGTGCCAGCAGCTTTGGGTCGCGGGCGTTGAACACTGAAGCTTTCTTT. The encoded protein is CASSFGSRALNTEAFF.

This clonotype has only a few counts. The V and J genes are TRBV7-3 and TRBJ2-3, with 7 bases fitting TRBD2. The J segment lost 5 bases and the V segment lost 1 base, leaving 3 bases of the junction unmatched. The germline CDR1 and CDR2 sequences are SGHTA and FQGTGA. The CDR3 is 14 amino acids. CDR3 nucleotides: TGTGCCAGCAGCTTAAGGGGGGGAGGAGATACGCAGTATTTT. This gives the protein CASSLRGGGDTQYF.

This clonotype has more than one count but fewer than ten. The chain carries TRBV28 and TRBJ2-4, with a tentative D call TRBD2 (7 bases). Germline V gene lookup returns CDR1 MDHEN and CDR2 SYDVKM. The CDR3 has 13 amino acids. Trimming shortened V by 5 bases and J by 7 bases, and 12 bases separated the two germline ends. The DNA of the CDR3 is TGTGCCAGCAGTCGGGGGGCTCGGAACATTCAGTACTTC. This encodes CASSRGARNIQYF. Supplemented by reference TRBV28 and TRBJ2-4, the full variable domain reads DVKVTQSSRYLVKRTGEKVFLECVQDMDHENMFWYRQDPGLGLRLIYFSYDVKMKEKGDIPEGYSVSREKKERFSLILESASTNQTSMYLCASSRGARNIQYFGAGTRLSVL.

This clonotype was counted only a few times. CDR3 nucleotides: TGTGCCAGCAGCCATCGGACTAGCGGACAAGAGACCCAGTACTTC. Translation: CASSHRTSGQETQYF. The chain joins TRBV5-4 to TRBJ2-5, with 10 bases fitting TRBD2. There are 15 residues in the CDR3. The germline gives CDR1 SGHNT, CDR2 YYREEE (reference sequence). The V and J ends lost 4 bases and 2 bases, in that order; junction bases with no gene match: 5.

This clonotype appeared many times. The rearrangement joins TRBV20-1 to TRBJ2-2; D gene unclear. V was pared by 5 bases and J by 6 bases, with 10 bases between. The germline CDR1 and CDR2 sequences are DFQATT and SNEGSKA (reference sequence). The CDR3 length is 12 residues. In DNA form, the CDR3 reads TGCAGTGCTCACCATATCGCCGGGGAGCTGTTTTTT. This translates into CSAHHIAGELFF.

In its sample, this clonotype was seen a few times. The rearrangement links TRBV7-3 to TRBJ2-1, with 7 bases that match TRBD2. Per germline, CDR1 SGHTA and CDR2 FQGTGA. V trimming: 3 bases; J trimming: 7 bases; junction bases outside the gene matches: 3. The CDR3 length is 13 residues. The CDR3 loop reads CASSLTSRNEQFF. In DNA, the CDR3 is TGTGCCAGCAGCTTGACTAGCAGGAATGAGCAGTTCTTC.

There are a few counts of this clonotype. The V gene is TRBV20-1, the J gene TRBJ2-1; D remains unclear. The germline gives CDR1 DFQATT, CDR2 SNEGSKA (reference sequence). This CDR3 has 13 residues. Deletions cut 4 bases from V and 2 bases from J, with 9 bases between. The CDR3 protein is CSATADPYNEQFF. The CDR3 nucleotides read TGCAGTGCTACGGCAGACCCCTACAATGAGCAGTTCTTC.

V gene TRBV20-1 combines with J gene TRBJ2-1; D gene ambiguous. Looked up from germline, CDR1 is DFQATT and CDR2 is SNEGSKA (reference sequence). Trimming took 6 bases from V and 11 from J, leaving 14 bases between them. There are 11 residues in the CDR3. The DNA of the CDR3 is TGCAGTGCCCCACAAACTCTGCAGCAGTTCTTC. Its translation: CSAPQTLQQFF.

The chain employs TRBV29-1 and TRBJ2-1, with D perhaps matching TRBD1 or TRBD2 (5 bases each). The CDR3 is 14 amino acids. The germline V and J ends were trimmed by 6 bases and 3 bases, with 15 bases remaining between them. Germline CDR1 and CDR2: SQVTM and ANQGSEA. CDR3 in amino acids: CSVPGRQIYNEQFF. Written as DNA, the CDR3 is TGCAGCGTCCCGGGAAGACAGATCTACAATGAGCAGTTCTTC.

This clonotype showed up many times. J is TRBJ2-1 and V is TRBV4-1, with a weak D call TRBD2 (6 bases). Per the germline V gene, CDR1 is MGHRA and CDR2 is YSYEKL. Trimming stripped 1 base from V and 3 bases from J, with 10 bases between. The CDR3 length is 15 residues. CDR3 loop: CASSQVASDYNEQFF. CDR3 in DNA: TGCGCCAGCAGCCAAGTTGCTAGCGACTACAATGAGCAGTTCTTC.

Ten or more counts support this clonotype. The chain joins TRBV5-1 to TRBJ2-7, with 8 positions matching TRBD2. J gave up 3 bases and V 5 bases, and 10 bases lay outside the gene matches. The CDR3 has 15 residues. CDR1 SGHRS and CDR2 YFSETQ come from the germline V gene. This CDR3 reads CASSPTGTRLYEQYF. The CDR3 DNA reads TGCGCCAGCAGTCCCACCGGGACTAGACTCTACGAGCAGTACTTC.

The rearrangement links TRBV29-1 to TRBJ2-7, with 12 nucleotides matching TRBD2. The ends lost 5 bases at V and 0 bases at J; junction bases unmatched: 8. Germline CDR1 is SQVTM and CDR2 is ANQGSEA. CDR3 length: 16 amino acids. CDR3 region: CSVRGGTSGSSYEQYF. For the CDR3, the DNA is TGCAGCGTTCGGGGGGGGACTAGCGGGTCCTCCTACGAGCAGTACTTC.

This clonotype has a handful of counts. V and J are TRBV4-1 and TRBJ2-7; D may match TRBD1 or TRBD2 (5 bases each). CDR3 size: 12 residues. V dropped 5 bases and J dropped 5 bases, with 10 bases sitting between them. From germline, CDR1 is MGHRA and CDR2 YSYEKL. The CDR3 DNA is TGCGCCAGCAGCTTCCGGGGCCACGAGCAGTACTTC. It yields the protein CASSFRGHEQYF.

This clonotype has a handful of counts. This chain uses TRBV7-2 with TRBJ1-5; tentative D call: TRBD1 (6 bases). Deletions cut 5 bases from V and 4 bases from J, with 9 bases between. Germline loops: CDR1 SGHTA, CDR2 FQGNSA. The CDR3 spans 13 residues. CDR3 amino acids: CASSGQRNQPQHF. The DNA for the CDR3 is TGTGCCAGCAGCGGACAGAGAAATCAGCCCCAGCATTTT.

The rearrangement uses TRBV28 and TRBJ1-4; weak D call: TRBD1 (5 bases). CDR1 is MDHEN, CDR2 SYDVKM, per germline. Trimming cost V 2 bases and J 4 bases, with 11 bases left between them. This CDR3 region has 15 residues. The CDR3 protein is CASSLPGTNNEKLFF. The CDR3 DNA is TGTGCCAGCAGTTTACCAGGGACTAATAATGAAAAACTGTTTTTT.

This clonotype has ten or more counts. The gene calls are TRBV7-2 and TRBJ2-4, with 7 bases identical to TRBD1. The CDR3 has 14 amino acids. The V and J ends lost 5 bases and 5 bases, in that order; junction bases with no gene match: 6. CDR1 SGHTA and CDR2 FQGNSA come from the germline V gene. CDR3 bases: TGTGCCAGCAGCCGCCGGGACAGAGAAAACATTCAGTACTTC. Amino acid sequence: CASSRRDRENIQYF.

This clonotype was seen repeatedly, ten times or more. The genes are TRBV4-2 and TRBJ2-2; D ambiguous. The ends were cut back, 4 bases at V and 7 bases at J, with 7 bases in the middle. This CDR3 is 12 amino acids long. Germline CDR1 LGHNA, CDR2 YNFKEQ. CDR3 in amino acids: CASSPPGGELFF. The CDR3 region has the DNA TGTGCCAGCAGCCCCCCGGGCGGGGAGCTGTTTTTT.

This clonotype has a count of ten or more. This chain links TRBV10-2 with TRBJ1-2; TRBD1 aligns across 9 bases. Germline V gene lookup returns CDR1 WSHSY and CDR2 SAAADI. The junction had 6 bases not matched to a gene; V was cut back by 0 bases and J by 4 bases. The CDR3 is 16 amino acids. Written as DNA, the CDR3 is TGCGCCAGCAGTGAGTCGGGGACAGGGCCGGGCTATGGCTACACCTTC. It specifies CASSESGTGPGYGYTF.

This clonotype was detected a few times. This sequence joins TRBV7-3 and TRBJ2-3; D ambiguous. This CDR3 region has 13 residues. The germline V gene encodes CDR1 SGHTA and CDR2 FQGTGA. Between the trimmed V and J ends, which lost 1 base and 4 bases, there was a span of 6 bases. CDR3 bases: TGTGCCAGCAGCTTAAACCAGGCAGATACGCAGTATTTT. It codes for CASSLNQADTQYF. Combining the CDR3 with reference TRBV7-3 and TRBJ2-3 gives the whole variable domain GAGVSQTPSNKVTEKGKYVELRCDPISGHTALYWYRQSLGQGPEFLIYFQGTGAADDSGLPNDRFFAVRPEGSVSTLKIQRTERGDSAVYLCASSLNQADTQYFGPGTRLTVL.